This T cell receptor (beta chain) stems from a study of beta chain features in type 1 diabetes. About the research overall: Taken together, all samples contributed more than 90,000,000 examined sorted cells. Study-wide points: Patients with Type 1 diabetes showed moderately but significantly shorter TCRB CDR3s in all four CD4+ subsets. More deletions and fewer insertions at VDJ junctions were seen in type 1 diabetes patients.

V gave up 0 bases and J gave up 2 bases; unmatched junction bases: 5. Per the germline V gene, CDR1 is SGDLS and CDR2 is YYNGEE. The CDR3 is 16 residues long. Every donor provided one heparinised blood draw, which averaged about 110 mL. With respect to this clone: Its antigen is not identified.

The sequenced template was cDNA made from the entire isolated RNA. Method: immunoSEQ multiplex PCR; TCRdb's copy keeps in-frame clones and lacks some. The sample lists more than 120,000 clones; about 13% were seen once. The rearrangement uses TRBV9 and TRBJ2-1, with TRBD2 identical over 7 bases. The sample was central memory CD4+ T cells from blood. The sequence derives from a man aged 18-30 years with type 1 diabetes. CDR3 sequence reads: CASSVGSGGTYNEQFF. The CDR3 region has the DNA TGTGCCAGCAGCGTAGGGTCCGGGGGGACCTACAATGAGCAGTTCTTC.